These 11 T cell receptor beta chains share one sample of origin, sequenced in a study of blood T cell repertoires in COVID-19. Profiled with immunoSEQ multiplex PCR; TCRdb holds only in-frame clones, not every one. The sample includes 210,000 or so clones, under 90% of them seen just once. The sequenced sample was peripheral blood. The receptors originated from a woman older than 75 with COVID-19, enrolled during active disease.

This clone was counted only a few times. The chain links TRBV3-1 (or the pseudogene TRBV3-2) to TRBJ1-5; D is undetermined. Germline V gene data show CDR1 as LGHDT and CDR2 as YNNKEL (reference sequence). The CDR3 has 12 amino acids. The V and J ends lost 7 bases and 5 bases respectively, with 9 bases between them. The CDR3: CASTTGDQPQHF. The CDR3 nucleotides read TGTGCCAGCACCACCGGGGATCAGCCCCAGCATTTT.

The gene calls are TRBV5-1 and TRBJ1-6, with TRBD1 matching over 7 bases. Unmatched junction bases numbered 5, after V lost 3 bases and J lost 5 bases. The germline V gene has CDR1 SGHRS and CDR2 YFSETQ. The CDR3 length is 15 residues. The CDR3 spells CASSSDRADNSPLHF. The CDR3 nucleotides are TGCGCCAGCAGCTCCGACAGGGCTGATAATTCACCCCTCCACTTT.

This clone was picked up a small number of times. The chain carries TRBV12-3 or TRBV12-4 and TRBJ1-1; no clear D. CDR3 length equals 13 residues. V gave up 6 bases and J gave up 3 bases, with 11 bases separating them. The CDR3 nucleotides read TGTGCCAGCAGCCAACCGAGGCACACTGAAGCTTTCTTT. Its protein product is CASSQPRHTEAFF.

CDR3: CASSTGLAVLSGANVLTF. Written as DNA, the CDR3 is TGCGCCAGCAGCACTGGACTAGCGGTACTCTCTGGGGCCAACGTCCTGACTTTC. The V call is TRBV5-1, the J call TRBJ2-6; the match to TRBD2 covers 10 bases. The CDR3 loop spans 18 amino acids. Germline CDR1 and CDR2: SGHRS and YFSETQ. V was clipped by 4 bases and J by 0 bases; unmatched bases: 7.

The chain has TRBV6-5 and TRBJ1-1, with 7 bases matching TRBD1. Germline values: CDR1 MNHEY, CDR2 SVGAGI. V trimming: 8 bases; J trimming: 2 bases; junction bases outside the gene matches: 11. CDR3 size: 15 residues. The chain's CDR3 is CASFPPGTANTEAFF. The CDR3 nucleotides read TGTGCCAGCTTCCCCCCCGGGACAGCAAACACTGAAGCTTTCTTT.

The chain links TRBV25-1 to TRBJ1-5; D gene uncertain. V was shortened by 4 bases and J by 9 bases, with 10 bases between the two germline ends. CDR1 MGHDK and CDR2 SYGVNS come from the germline V gene. The CDR3 consists of 12 residues. The CDR3 loop is CASSGPGWPQHF. The DNA of the CDR3 is TGTGCCAGCAGTGGACCGGGGTGGCCCCAGCATTTT. Combining the CDR3 with reference TRBV25-1 and TRBJ1-5 gives the whole variable domain EADIYQTPRYLVIGTGKKITLECSQTMGHDKMYWYQQDPGMELHLIHYSYGVNSTEKGDLSSESTVSRIRTEHFPLTLESARPSHTSQYLCASSGPGWPQHFGDGTRLSIL.

The chain links TRBV7-9 to TRBJ2-3, with 11 bases identical to TRBD2. J was trimmed by 5 bases and V by 1 base; bases with no gene match: 8. The CDR3 is 17 amino acids. The V gene's germline CDR1 is SEHNR and CDR2 FQNEAQ (reference sequence). In DNA form, the CDR3 reads TGTGCCAGCAGCTTAGGCTCCCTAGCGGGAGGTGTAGATACGCAGTATTTT. Protein product: CASSLGSLAGGVDTQYF.

This clone was seen only once. The V call is TRBV5-5, the J call TRBJ2-3; D unresolved. The germline V and J ends were trimmed by 0 bases and 0 bases, with 5 bases remaining between them. Per the germline V gene, CDR1 is SGHKS and CDR2 is YYEKEE (reference sequence). The CDR3 has 14 amino acids. The DNA of the CDR3 is TGTGCCAGCAGCTTGGCCGAGAGCACAGATACGCAGTATTTT. As protein: CASSLAESTDTQYF.

This chain joins TRBV5-1 and TRBJ2-3, with 7 nucleotides matching TRBD2. Germline CDR1 and CDR2: SGHRS and YFSETQ. V shed 5 bases, J shed 4 bases, and the junction held 7 bases outside the gene matches. The CDR3 contains 14 residues. Here the CDR3 DNA reads TGCGCCAGCAGGCGGGAGTGGAGTGCAGATACGCAGTATTTT. Its translation is CASRREWSADTQYF.

The chain carries TRBV15 and TRBJ1-2, with D possibly matching TRBD1 (5 bases). This CDR3 spans 14 amino acids. V lost 0 bases and J lost 6, with 11 bases in between. Germline CDR1 and CDR2: LNHNV and YYDKDF (reference sequence). The CDR3 coding sequence is TGTGCCACCAGCAGAGATTGGGGCGGCAATGGCTACACCTTC. Its translation: CATSRDWGGNGYTF.

The CDR3 DNA reads as TGTGCCAGCAGTGAGGACTTGGGGAAACTGTTTTTT. It encodes CASSEDLGKLFF. V gene TRBV2 combines with J gene TRBJ1-4; D gene uncertain. The CDR3 is 12 amino acids. Germline loops: CDR1 SNHLY, CDR2 FYNNEI. V was pared by 3 bases and J by 11 bases, with 10 bases between.